A selection of T cell receptor beta chains follows, all from one sample in a study of blood T cell repertoires in COVID-19. Assay: immunoSEQ multiplex PCR; the TCRdb copy retains only in-frame clones and omits some. The sample shows around 360,000 clones, over 75% of them seen only once. The sequenced material came from PBMCs or T cells enriched from blood (not recorded which). The receptors come from a woman aged 25 to 45 who had recovered from COVID-19. CDR3s include the opening cysteine and the closing phenylalanine or tryptophan. The D gene is left open where the match is weak. Clone size is given for some rows only: seen once, a few or many times, or a class if the clone is expanded.

cdr3_nt	cdr3_aa	clone_size	v_call	d_call	j_call
TGCGCCAGCAGCCAAGGCGGACAGGGACCTAACTATGGCTACACCTTC	CASSQGGQGPNYGYTF	NA	TRBV4-1	TRBD1	TRBJ1-2
TGCGCCAGCAGCCAACCCCGAAGACAGGGTGGCTACACCTTC	CASSQPRRQGGYTF	NA	TRBV4-1	TRBD1	TRBJ1-2
TGCGCCAGCAGCTTGAGGCAGGGCTTCTATGGCTACACCTTC	CASSLRQGFYGYTF	NA	TRBV5-1	NA	TRBJ1-2
TGTGCCAGCAGCCCCCAGGGGAGGGCTAACTATAATTCACCCCTCCACTTT	CASSPQGRANYNSPLHF	NA	TRBV27	NA	TRBJ1-6
TGTGCCAGCAGAGGACTAGCGGGAGGCGCGAACACCGGGGAGCTGTTTTTT	CASRGLAGGANTGELFF	NA	TRBV2	TRBD2	TRBJ2-2
TGTGCCAGCAGCGAACGAGGCAGCTCCTACGAGCAGTACTTC	CASSERGSSYEQYF	NA	TRBV13	NA	TRBJ2-7
TGTGCCAGCAGTACGATACTCGGACAGATTAACTATGGCTACACCTTC	CASSTILGQINYGYTF	NA	TRBV2	NA	TRBJ1-2
TGTGCCAGTAAAGCTGACAGGGGAGGTAACAATCAGCCCCAGCATTTT	CASKADRGGNNQPQHF	NA	TRBV19	TRBD1	TRBJ1-5
TGTGCCAGCTCACCAGCCCTAGGGGATTCACCCCTCCACTTT	CASSPALGDSPLHF	NA	TRBV18	NA	TRBJ1-6
TGTGCCAGCAGCTTAGAGGCAATCTATGGCTACACCTTC	CASSLEAIYGYTF	NA	TRBV11-2	NA	TRBJ1-2
TGTGCCATCAGTCCGGGGGAGGCCAAAGCCTACGAGCAGTACTTC	CAISPGEAKAYEQYF	NA	TRBV10-3	NA	TRBJ2-7
TGTGCCAGCAGCTTAGCGCCTAGCGGGAGGGGAGAAAATGAGCAGTTCTTC	CASSLAPSGRGENEQFF	NA	TRBV7-8	TRBD2	TRBJ2-1
TGTGCCAGCAGTCTGTTCGGGGAAAAGACCCAGTACTTC	CASSLFGEKTQYF	NA	TRBV12-3/TRBV12-4	NA	TRBJ2-5
TGTGCCAGCTGCCAAGGGGCTAGCGGGAGAGGGGGCCCCCCCAATGAGCAGTTCTTC	CASCQGASGRGGPPNEQFF	once	TRBV7-8	TRBD2	TRBJ2-1
TGTGCCAGCAGTGAACAACGGGGTCGTGGGGCCAACGTCCTGACTTTC	CASSEQRGRGANVLTF	NA	TRBV2	NA	TRBJ2-6
TGTGCCAGCAGCTTGGGACAGGGCCTCTCCTACGAGCAGTACTTC	CASSLGQGLSYEQYF	NA	TRBV5-4	TRBD1	TRBJ2-7